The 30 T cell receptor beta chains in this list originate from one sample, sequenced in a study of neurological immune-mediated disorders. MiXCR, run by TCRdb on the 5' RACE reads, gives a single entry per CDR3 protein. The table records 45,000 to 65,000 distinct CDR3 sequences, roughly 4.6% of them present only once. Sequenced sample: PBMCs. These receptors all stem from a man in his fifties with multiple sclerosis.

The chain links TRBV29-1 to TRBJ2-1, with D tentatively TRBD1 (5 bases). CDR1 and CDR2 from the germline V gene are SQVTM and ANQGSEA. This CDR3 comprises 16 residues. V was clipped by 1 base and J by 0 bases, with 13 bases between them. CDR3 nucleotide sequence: TGCAGCGTTGAAGGTAGAGCAGGGTTCTCCTACAATGAGCAGTTCTTC. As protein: CSVEGRAGFSYNEQFF.

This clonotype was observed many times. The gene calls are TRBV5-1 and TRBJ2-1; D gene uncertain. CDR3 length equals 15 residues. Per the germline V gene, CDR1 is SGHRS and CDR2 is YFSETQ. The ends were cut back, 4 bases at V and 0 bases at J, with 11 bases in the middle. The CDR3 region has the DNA TGCGCCAGCAGCAGGATAGAGATCTCCTACAATGAGCAGTTCTTC. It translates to CASSRIEISYNEQFF.

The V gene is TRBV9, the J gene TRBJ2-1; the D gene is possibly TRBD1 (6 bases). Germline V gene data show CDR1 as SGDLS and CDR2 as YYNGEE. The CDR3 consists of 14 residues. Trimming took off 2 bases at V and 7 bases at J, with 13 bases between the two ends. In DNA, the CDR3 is TGTGCCAGCAGCGTCACAGGGAATTGGAATGAGCAGTTCTTC. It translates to CASSVTGNWNEQFF. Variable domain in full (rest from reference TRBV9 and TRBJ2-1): DSGVTQTPKHLITATGQRVTLRCSPRSGDLSVYWYQQSLDQGLQFLIQYYNGEERAKGNILERFSAQQFPDLHSELNLSSLELGDSALYFCASSVTGNWNEQFFGPGTRLTVL.

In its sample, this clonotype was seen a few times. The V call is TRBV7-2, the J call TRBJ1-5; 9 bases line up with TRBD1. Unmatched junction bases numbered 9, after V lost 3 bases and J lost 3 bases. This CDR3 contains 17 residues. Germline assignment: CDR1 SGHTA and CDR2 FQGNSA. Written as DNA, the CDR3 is TGTGCCAGCAGCTTGGAACCGGGACAGGGTCCCAATCAGCCCCAGCATTTT. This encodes CASSLEPGQGPNQPQHF.

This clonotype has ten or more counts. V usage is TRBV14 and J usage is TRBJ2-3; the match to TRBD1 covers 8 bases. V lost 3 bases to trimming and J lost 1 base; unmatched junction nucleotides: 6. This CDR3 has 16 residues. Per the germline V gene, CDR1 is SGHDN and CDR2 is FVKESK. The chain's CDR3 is CASSHSPGQGTDTQYF. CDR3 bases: TGTGCCAGCAGCCATAGTCCGGGACAGGGCACAGATACGCAGTATTTT.

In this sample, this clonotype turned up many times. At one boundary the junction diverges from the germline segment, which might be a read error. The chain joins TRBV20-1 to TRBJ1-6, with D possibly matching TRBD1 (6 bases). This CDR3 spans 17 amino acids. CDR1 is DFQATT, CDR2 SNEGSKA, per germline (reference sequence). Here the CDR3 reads CSVTTGGGRSYNSPLNF. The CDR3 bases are TGCAGTGTTACGACGGGGGGCGGTAGATCCTATAATTCACCCCTCAACTTT.

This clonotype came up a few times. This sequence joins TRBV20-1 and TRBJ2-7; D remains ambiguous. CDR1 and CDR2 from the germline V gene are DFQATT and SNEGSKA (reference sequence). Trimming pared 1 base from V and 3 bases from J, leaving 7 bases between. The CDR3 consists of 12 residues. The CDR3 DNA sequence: TGCAGTGCTAGAGGCGCTCTCTACGAGCAGTACTTC. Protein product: CSARGALYEQYF.

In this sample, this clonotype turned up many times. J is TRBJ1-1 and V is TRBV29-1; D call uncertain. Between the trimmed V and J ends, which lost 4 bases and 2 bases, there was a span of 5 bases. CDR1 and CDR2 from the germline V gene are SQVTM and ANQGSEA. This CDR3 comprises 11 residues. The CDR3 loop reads CSVVPNTEAFF. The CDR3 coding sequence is TGCAGCGTTGTTCCTAACACTGAAGCTTTCTTT.

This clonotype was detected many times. In DNA, the CDR3 is TGTGCCAGCCACCTGAGTGGGGGCTTCAATCAGCCCCAGCATTTT. The encoded protein is CASHLSGGFNQPQHF. This chain links TRBV12-3 or TRBV12-4 with TRBJ1-5; possibly TRBD1 for D (6 bases). V shed 8 bases and J shed 3 bases, with 17 bases lying between them. This CDR3 is 15 amino acids long.

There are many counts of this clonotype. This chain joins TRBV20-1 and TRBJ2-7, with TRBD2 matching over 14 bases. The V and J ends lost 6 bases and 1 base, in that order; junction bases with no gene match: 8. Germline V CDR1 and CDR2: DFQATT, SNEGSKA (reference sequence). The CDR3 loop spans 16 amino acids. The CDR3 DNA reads TGCAGTGCCGAGCGGACTAGCGGGGGGACATCCTACGAGCAGTACTTC. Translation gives CSAERTSGGTSYEQYF.

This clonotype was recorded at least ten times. The CDR3: CASSLLASPPPQETQYF. The CDR3 DNA is TGTGCCAGCAGCTTATTAGCGTCCCCACCCCCACAAGAGACCCAGTACTTC. The V and J genes are TRBV7-8 and TRBJ2-5; the D gene is possibly TRBD2 (5 bases). The CDR3 runs 17 residues. Germline CDR1 SGHVS, CDR2 FQNEAQ. V lost 2 bases and J 2 bases, leaving 18 bases between the germline ends.

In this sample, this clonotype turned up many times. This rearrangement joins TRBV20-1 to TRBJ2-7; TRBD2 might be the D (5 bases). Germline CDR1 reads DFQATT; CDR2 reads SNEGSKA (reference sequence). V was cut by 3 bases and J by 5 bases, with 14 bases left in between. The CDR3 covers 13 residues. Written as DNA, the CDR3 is TGCAGTGCTAGCAGCGGAGTTTACCACGAGCAGTACTTC. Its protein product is CSASSGVYHEQYF.

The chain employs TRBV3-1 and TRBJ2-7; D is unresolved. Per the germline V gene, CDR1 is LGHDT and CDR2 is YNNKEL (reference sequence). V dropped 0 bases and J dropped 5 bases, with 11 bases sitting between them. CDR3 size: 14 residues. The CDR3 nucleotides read TGTGCCAGCAGCCAAGAACCGGGCCGTAACGAGCAGTACTTC. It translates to CASSQEPGRNEQYF.

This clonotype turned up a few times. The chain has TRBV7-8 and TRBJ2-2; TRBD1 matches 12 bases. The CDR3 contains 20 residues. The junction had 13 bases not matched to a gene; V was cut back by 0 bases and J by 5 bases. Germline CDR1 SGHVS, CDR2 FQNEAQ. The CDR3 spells CASSLAAGTGGAGRTGELFF. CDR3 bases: TGTGCCAGCAGCTTAGCCGCGGGGACAGGGGGCGCAGGGAGGACCGGGGAGCTGTTTTTT.

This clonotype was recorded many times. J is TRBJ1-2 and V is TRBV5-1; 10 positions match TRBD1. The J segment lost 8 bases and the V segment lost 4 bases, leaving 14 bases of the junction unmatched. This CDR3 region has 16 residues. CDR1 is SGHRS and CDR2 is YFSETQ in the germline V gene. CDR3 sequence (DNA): TGCGCCAGCAGCGCCAACTCCGGGACAGGGGCCGGGGGCTACACCTTC. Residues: CASSANSGTGAGGYTF.

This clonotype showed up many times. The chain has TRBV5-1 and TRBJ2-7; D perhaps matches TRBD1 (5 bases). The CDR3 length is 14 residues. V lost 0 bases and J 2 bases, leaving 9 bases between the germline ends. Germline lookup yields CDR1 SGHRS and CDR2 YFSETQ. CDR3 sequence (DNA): TGCGCCAGCAGCTTGGCGCAGGGTCCCTACGAGCAGTACTTC. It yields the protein CASSLAQGPYEQYF.

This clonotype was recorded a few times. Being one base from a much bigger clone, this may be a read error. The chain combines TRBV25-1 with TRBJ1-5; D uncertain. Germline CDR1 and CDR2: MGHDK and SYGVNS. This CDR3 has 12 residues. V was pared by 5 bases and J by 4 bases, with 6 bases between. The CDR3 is CASSSTNQPQHF. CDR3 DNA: TGTGCCAGCAGTTCAACGAATCAGCCCCAGCATTTT.

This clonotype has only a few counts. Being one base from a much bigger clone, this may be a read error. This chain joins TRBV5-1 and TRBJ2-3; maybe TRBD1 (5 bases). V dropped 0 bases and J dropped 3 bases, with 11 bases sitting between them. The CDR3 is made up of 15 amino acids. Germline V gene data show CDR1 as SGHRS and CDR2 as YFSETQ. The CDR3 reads CASSLVGKGTDTQYF. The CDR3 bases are TGCGCCAGCAGCTTGGTGGGAAAGGGGACAGATACGCAGTATTTT.

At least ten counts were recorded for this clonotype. CDR3: CASADRLEEAFF. The CDR3, as DNA: TGCGCCAGTGCGGACAGGCTTGAGGAAGCTTTCTTT. The chain is built from TRBV5-1 and TRBJ1-1; 7 bases line up with TRBD1. This CDR3 is built from 12 residues. Germline values: CDR1 SGHRS, CDR2 YFSETQ. Trimming at V came to 8 bases and at J to 8 bases, leaving 9 bases not matched to a gene.

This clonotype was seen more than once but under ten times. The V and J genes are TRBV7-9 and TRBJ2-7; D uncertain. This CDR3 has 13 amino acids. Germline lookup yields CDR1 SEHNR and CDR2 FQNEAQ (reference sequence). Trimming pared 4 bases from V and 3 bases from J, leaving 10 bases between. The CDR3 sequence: CASSSLPSYEQYF. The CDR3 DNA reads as TGTGCCAGCAGCTCCCTCCCCAGCTACGAGCAGTACTTC.

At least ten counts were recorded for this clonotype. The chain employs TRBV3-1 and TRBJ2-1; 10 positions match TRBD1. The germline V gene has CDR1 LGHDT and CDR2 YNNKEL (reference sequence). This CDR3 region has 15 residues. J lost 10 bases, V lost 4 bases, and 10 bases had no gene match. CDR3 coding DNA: TGTGCCAGCAGCCCGGGACAGGGGACACTCTGGGAGCAGTTCTTC. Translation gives CASSPGQGTLWEQFF.

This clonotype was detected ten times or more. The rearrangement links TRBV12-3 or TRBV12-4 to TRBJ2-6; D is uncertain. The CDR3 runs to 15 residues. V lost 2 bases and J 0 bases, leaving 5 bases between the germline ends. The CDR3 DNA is TGTGCCAGCAGTTTATCGAACTCTGGGGCCAACGTCCTGACTTTC. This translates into CASSLSNSGANVLTF.

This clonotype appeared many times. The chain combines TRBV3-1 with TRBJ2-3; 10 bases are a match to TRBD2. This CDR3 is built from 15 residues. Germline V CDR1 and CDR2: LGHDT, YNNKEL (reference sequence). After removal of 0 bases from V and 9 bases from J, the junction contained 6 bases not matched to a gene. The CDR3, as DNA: TGTGCCAGCAGCCAAGACGCTAGCGGGAGTAGGACGCAGTATTTT. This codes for CASSQDASGSRTQYF.

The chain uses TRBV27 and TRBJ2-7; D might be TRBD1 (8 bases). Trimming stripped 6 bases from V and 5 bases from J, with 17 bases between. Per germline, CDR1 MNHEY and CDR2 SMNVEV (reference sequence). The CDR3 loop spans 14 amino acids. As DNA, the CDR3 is TGTGCCAGCAGCCCTAGACAGGGGAGGGACGAGCAGTACTTC. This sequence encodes CASSPRQGRDEQYF.

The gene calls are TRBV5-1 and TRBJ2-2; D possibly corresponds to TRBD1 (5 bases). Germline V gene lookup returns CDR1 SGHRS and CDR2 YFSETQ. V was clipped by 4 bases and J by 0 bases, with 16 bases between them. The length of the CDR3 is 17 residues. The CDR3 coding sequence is TGCGCCAGCAGCCCAGACCCCGCAGGGACGAACACCGGGGAGCTGTTTTTT. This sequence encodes CASSPDPAGTNTGELFF.

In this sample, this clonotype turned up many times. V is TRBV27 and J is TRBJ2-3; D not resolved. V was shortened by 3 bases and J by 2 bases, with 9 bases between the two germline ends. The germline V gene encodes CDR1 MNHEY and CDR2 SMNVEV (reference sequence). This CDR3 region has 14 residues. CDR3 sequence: CASSLIRTTDTQYF. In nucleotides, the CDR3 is TGTGCCAGCAGTTTGATAAGAACCACAGATACGCAGTATTTT.

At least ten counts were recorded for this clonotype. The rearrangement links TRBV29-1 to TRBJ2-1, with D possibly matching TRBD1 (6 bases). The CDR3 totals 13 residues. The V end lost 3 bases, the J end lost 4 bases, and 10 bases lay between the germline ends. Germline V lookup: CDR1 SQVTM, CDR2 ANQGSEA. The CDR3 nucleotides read TGCAGCGTTGACTTCCAGGGGTACAATGAGCAGTTCTTC. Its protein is CSVDFQGYNEQFF.

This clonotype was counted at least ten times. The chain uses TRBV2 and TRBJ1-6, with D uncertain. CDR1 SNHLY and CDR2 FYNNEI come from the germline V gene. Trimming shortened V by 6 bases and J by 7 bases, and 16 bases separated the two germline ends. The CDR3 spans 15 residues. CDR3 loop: CASRSGGQLNSPLHF. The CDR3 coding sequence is TGTGCCAGCAGATCAGGCGGGCAGCTAAATTCACCCCTCCACTTT.

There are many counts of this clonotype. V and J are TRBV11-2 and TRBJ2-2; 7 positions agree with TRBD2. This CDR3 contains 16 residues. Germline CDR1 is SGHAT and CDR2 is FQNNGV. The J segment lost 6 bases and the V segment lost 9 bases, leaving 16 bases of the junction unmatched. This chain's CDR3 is CASTPWEAGAPGELFF. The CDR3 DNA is TGTGCCAGTACGCCCTGGGAGGCGGGAGCCCCCGGGGAGCTGTTTTTT.

The CDR3 sequence: CASSPHGRLAEHNEQFF. CDR3 DNA: TGTGCCAGCAGCCCCCATGGGAGACTAGCGGAACACAATGAGCAGTTCTTC. V gene TRBV3-1 combines with J gene TRBJ2-1; 9 nucleotides align to TRBD2. The V segment lost 4 bases and the J segment 5 bases; nucleotides outside the gene matches: 12. Germline V CDR1 and CDR2: LGHDT, YNNKEL (reference sequence). The length of the CDR3 is 17 residues.